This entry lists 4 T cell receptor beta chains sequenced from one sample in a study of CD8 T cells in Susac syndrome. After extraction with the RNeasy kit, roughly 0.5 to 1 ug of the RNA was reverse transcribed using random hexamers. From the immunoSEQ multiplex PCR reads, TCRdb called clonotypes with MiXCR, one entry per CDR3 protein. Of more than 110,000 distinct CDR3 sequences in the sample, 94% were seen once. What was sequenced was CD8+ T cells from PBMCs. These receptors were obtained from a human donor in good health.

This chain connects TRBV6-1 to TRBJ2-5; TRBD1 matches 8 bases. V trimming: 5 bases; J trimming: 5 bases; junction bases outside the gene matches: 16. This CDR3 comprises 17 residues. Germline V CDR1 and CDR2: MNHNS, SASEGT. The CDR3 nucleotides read TGTGCCAGCAGTACCCCCAGGACAGGGTTGATCGGCGAGACCCAGTACTTC. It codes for CASSTPRTGLIGETQYF.

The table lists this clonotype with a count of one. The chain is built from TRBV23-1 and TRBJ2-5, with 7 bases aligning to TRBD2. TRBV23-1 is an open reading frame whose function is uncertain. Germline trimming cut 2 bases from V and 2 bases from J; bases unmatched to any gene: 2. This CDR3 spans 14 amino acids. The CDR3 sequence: CASSQLLAQETQYF. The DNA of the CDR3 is TGCGCCAGCAGTCAACTACTAGCGCAAGAGACCCAGTACTTC.

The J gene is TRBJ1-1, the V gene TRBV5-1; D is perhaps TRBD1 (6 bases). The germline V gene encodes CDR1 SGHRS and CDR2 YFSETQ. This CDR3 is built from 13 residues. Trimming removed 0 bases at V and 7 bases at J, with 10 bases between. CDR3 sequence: CASSLGQADEAFF. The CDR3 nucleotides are TGCGCCAGCAGCTTGGGACAGGCAGATGAAGCTTTCTTT.

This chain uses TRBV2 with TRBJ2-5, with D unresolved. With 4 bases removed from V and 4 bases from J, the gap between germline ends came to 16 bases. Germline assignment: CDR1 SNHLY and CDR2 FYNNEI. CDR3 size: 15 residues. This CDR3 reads CASSAEIDFGETQYF. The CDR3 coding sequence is TGTGCCAGCAGTGCGGAGATCGACTTCGGAGAGACCCAGTACTTC.